One T cell receptor beta chain is described in this entry. Its antigen is still unknown. The sample is drawn from a study of T cell clusters in autoimmune cytopenias. Regarding the study as a whole: The T cell clusters were defined only in silico, without experimental functional validation. A dominant lymphoma-associated repertoire apparently masked the cluster-lack signature in secondary cytopenia versus chronic lymphocytic leukemia.

Roughly 40,000 genome equivalents of blood DNA were amplified for TRB. The CDR3 loop spans 14 amino acids. Per germline, CDR1 MDHEN and CDR2 SYDVKM. One tube held mixed TRB-A and TRB-B primer pools for touch-down PCR. TCRdb re-called the multiplex PCR reads and shows each CDR3 protein once, DNA omitted. The sample has about 1,500 distinct CDR3 sequences. The sample was also linked to a second study, of T cell repertoires in aging, cancer and after chemotherapy.

The sequenced sample was peripheral blood. This sequence was found in a human donor with chronic lymphocytic leukemia. J is TRBJ2-5 and V is TRBV28; TCRdb reports TRBD2, a call that lacks DNA to check it against. This chain's CDR3 is CASSLGDLQETQYF.